These 32 T cell receptor beta chains originate from one sample sequenced in a study of blood T cell repertoires in COVID-19. Assay used: immunoSEQ multiplex PCR; TCRdb lists only in-frame clones, some missing. Of more than 45,000 clones in the sample, around nine tenths were seen once. Sequenced input: peripheral blood. The receptors were sampled from a man in his 70s with acute or convalescent COVID-19.

This clone was detected only a few times. The rearrangement uses TRBV5-1 and TRBJ2-3, with TRBD1 as a possible D gene (5 bases). V lost 5 bases to trimming and J lost 3 bases, with 16 bases between them. CDR1 and CDR2 (germline): SGHRS, YFSETQ. The CDR3 has 15 amino acids. This CDR3 reads CASRMAGIGTDTQYF. CDR3 nucleotide sequence: TGCGCCAGCAGGATGGCAGGGATAGGTACAGATACGCAGTATTTT.

The chain carries TRBV29-1 and TRBJ1-2; TRBD1 is a possible D gene (6 bases). The CDR3 runs 14 residues. Germline V gene lookup returns CDR1 SQVTM and CDR2 ANQGSEA. DNA of the CDR3: TGCGGGATGTCGGATAACAGGGCTTCCTATGGCTACACCTTC. This translates into CGMSDNRASYGYTF.

The rearrangement links TRBV5-6 to TRBJ1-5; 8 positions agree with TRBD1. The V gene's germline CDR1 is SGHDT and CDR2 YYEEEE. The ends lost 0 bases at V and 4 bases at J; junction bases unmatched: 9. The CDR3 is 17 amino acids. DNA for the CDR3: TGTGCCAGCAGCTTGGGAACAGGGGGATGGACTAATCAGCCCCAGCATTTT. It codes for CASSLGTGGWTNQPQHF. The complete variable domain, with remaining parts taken from reference TRBV5-6 and TRBJ1-5, reads DAGVTQSPTHLIKTRGQQVTLRCSPKSGHDTVSWYQQALGQGPQFIFQYYEEEERQRGNFPDRFSGHQFPNYSSELNVNALLLGDSALYLCASSLGTGGWTNQPQHFGDGTRLSIL.

This clone was counted once. This rearrangement joins TRBV21-1 to TRBJ1-5; the table's D call, TRBD1, has no DNA check behind it. TRBV21-1 is an annotated pseudogene. The CDR3 loop spans 15 amino acids. Here the CDR3 reads CASSKEQAINQPQHF. Here the CDR3 DNA reads TGTGCCAGCAGCAAAGAACAGGCTATCAATCAGCCCCAGCATTTT.

This rearrangement joins TRBV6-2 or TRBV6-3 to TRBJ2-5; tentatively, D is TRBD1 (7 bases). The germline V gene has CDR1 MNHEY and CDR2 SVGEGT. The CDR3 spans 16 residues. V shed 2 bases and J shed 3 bases, with 16 bases lying between them. The CDR3 region has the DNA TGTGCCAGCAGTTACGTCGCGGGACAGATAGAAGAGACCCAGTACTTC. Translating it yields CASSYVAGQIEETQYF.

The chain couples TRBV6-5 to TRBJ2-1; tentative D call: TRBD1 (6 bases). The CDR3 totals 14 residues. V dropped 6 bases and J dropped 2 bases, with 11 bases sitting between them. Germline assignment: CDR1 MNHEY and CDR2 SVGAGI. DNA for the CDR3: TGTGCCAGCAGAACCGGGACACCCTACAATGAGCAGTTCTTC. This translates into CASRTGTPYNEQFF.

The V gene is TRBV18, the J gene TRBJ2-3, with TRBD1 matching 7 bases. CDR1 is KGHSH and CDR2 is LQKENI in the germline V gene. There are 15 residues in the CDR3. The junction had 5 bases not matched to a gene; V was cut back by 3 bases and J by 2 bases. The CDR3 protein is CASSPRQGPTDTQYF. CDR3 in DNA: TGTGCCAGCTCACCCAGACAGGGACCCACAGATACGCAGTATTTT.

This chain joins TRBV9 and TRBJ1-3; D is unresolved. In germline, CDR1 is SGDLS, CDR2 YYNGEE. Trimming cost V 5 bases and J 0 bases, with 9 bases left between them. The CDR3 has 14 amino acids. CDR3 nucleotides: TGTGCCAGCAGTACAGATTTCTCTGGAAACACCATATATTTT. Amino acids: CASSTDFSGNTIYF.

This chain links TRBV18 with TRBJ2-7; TRBD2 aligns across 11 bases. Germline V CDR1 and CDR2: KGHSH, LQKENI. The ends lost 3 bases at V and 1 base at J; junction bases unmatched: 2. The CDR3 is 15 amino acids. The CDR3: CASSPIAGGSYEQYF. CDR3 nucleotides: TGTGCCAGCTCACCTATAGCGGGGGGGTCCTACGAGCAGTACTTC. Looking up the rest from reference TRBV18 and TRBJ2-7 gives the full variable domain: NAGVMQNPRHLVRRRGQEARLRCSPMKGHSHVYWYRQLPEEGLKFMVYLQKENIIDESGMPKERFSAEFPKEGPSILRIQQVVRGDSAAYFCASSPIAGGSYEQYFGPGTRLTVT.

This clone was seen only once. The chain links TRBV9 to TRBJ2-2, with 8 bases aligning to TRBD1. Germline V gives CDR1 SGDLS, CDR2 YYNGEE. The CDR3 covers 13 residues. J gave up 6 bases and V 6 bases, and 4 bases lay outside the gene matches. The chain's CDR3 is CASTKDRAGELFF. DNA of the CDR3: TGTGCCAGCACTAAGGACAGGGCCGGGGAGCTGTTTTTT.

As to this clone: Germline is not matched at one junction end, which may reflect a read error. V usage is TRBV11-2 and J usage is TRBJ2-7, with D tentatively TRBD1 (6 bases). Looked up from germline, CDR1 is SGHAT and CDR2 is FQNNGV. This CDR3 region has 13 residues. The CDR3, as DNA: TGTGCCAGCAGCTTAGCGGCAGGGGATCCTTCGAACTTC. Its translation: CASSLAAGDPSNF.

CDR3 loop: CASSASTSHTGELFF. The CDR3 DNA follows: TGTGCCAGCAGCGCTAGTACTAGCCACACCGGGGAGCTGTTTTTT. The V and J genes are TRBV6-5 and TRBJ2-2; maybe TRBD2 (6 bases). V lost 6 bases to trimming and J lost 3 bases, with 14 bases between them. The CDR3 length is 15 residues. Germline loops: CDR1 MNHEY, CDR2 SVGAGI.

In regard to this clone: A much larger clone lies one base from this, so it may be a read error. The chain couples TRBV20-1 to TRBJ1-4; D remains ambiguous. The CDR3 runs 15 residues. Germline V gene lookup returns CDR1 DFQATT and CDR2 SNEGSKA (reference sequence). Between the trimmed V and J ends, which lost 3 bases and 4 bases, there was a span of 15 bases. CDR3 nucleotides: TGCAGTGCTAGTCCGGAGGTAGGGATTAATGAAAAACTGTTTTTT. Encoded protein: CSASPEVGINEKLFF.

This chain joins TRBV6-2 or TRBV6-3 and TRBJ2-7, with 8 bases that match TRBD1. Germline assignment: CDR1 MNHEY and CDR2 SVGEGT. Germline trimming cut 1 base from V and 6 bases from J; bases unmatched to any gene: 8. CDR3 length equals 15 residues. DNA for the CDR3: TGTGCCAGCAGTTACTTCAGGGGGCGGACCCCCGAGCAGTACTTC. This encodes CASSYFRGRTPEQYF.

The genes are TRBV24-1 and TRBJ1-2; D gene ambiguous. The CDR3 runs 14 residues. The V end was cut by 3 bases, the J end by 4 bases, with 11 bases between. Germline V gene sequence: CDR1 KGHDR, CDR2 SFDVKD. The CDR3 spells CATSDPGRTYGYTF. As DNA, the CDR3 is TGTGCCACCAGTGATCCCGGGAGAACCTATGGCTACACCTTC.

The J gene is TRBJ1-1, the V gene TRBV5-1; the D gene is possibly TRBD1 (5 bases). The length of the CDR3 is 16 residues. Trimming removed 0 bases from V and 1 base from J, with 13 bases in between. Germline values: CDR1 SGHRS, CDR2 YFSETQ. Here the CDR3 DNA reads TGCGCCAGCAGCTTGGTGTTCCAGGGCGCGAACACTGAAGCTTTCTTT. This codes for CASSLVFQGANTEAFF.

V and J are TRBV7-3 and TRBJ2-2; 10 bases fit TRBD1. This CDR3 is 15 amino acids long. Per the germline V gene, CDR1 is SGHTA and CDR2 is FQGTGA. V was clipped by 2 bases and J by 5 bases; unmatched bases: 2. CDR3 DNA: TGTGCCAGCAGCTTAGGGACAGGGGAGACCGGGGAGCTGTTTTTT. Translated: CASSLGTGETGELFF.

In this sample, this clone turned up a few times. The chain is built from TRBV6-2 or TRBV6-3 and TRBJ1-2; 7 bases agree with TRBD1. Unmatched junction bases numbered 5, after V lost 0 bases and J lost 4 bases. The CDR3 is made up of 15 amino acids. Germline lookup yields CDR1 MNHEY and CDR2 SVGEGT. Written as DNA, the CDR3 is TGTGCCAGCAGTTACTCGAGGGGACAGCTCTATGGCTACACCTTC. This translates into CASSYSRGQLYGYTF.

The chain has TRBV24-1 and TRBJ2-1; 12 bases match TRBD2. The CDR3 extends over 14 amino acids. V dropped 9 bases and J dropped 9; count of bases not matched to a gene: 8. Germline values: CDR1 KGHDR, CDR2 SFDVKD. The CDR3 sequence: CATPSGGGLCEQFF. The CDR3 DNA reads TGTGCCACCCCTAGCGGGGGGGGACTCTGTGAGCAGTTCTTC.

The chain recombines TRBV7-9 with TRBJ1-4; the D gene is possibly TRBD1 (6 bases). Trimming pared 4 bases from V and 7 bases from J, leaving 13 bases between. CDR1 and CDR2 from the germline V gene are SEHNR and FQNEAQ (reference sequence). This CDR3 region has 14 residues. The CDR3: CASSSRDNGEKLFF. The CDR3 DNA reads as TGTGCCAGCAGCTCCCGGGACAACGGTGAAAAACTGTTTTTT.

CDR3 DNA: TGTGCCAGCAGTGAGGCGGACTCCCACCGCGGGGGCTACACCTTC. It translates to CASSEADSHRGGYTF. The chain is built from TRBV6-1 and TRBJ1-2; D gene ambiguous. V dropped 3 bases and J dropped 8 bases, with 19 bases sitting between them. Germline CDR1 is MNHNS and CDR2 is SASEGT. The CDR3 covers 15 residues.

The rearrangement joins TRBV6-6 to TRBJ1-4; D unresolved. The CDR3 extends over 14 amino acids. With 1 base removed from V and 3 bases from J, the gap between germline ends came to 6 bases. The germline gives CDR1 MNHNY, CDR2 SVGAGI (reference sequence). The CDR3 sequence is CASSYFGANEKLFF. The CDR3, as DNA: TGTGCCAGCAGTTACTTCGGGGCTAATGAAAAACTGTTTTTT.

This clone was observed a handful of times. CDR3: CASSLQGLETQYF. DNA for the CDR3: TGTGCCAGCAGTTTACAGGGACTGGAGACCCAGTACTTC. The chain uses TRBV12-3 or TRBV12-4 and TRBJ2-5; TRBD2 is a possible D gene (6 bases). Trimming shortened V by 2 bases and J by 5 bases, and 9 bases separated the two germline ends. The CDR3 covers 13 residues.

CDR3 in amino acids: CASSIGQGFNYGYTF. For the CDR3, the DNA is TGTGCCAGCAGCATTGGACAGGGTTTTAACTATGGCTACACCTTC. The chain recombines TRBV7-2 with TRBJ1-2, with 8 bases identical to TRBD1. The CDR3 consists of 15 residues. Unmatched junction bases numbered 6, after V lost 5 bases and J lost 1 base. Germline CDR1 is SGHTA and CDR2 is FQGNSA.

This sequence joins TRBV11-2 and TRBJ1-2; D is perhaps TRBD1 (6 bases). CDR1 and CDR2 from the germline V gene are SGHAT and FQNNGV. Trimming left V 0 bases short and J 7 bases short, with 9 bases between. This CDR3 comprises 13 residues. The CDR3 nucleotides are TGTGCCAGCAGCTTAGATCAGGGGTTTGGCTACACCTTC. Its translation: CASSLDQGFGYTF.

There are a few counts of this clone. The chain employs TRBV6-1 and TRBJ1-6; D is perhaps TRBD1 (5 bases). V lost 2 bases to trimming and J lost 10 bases, with 6 bases between them. CDR1 MNHNS and CDR2 SASEGT come from the germline V gene. This CDR3 is built from 12 residues. The CDR3 reads CASSERGSPLHF. In DNA form, the CDR3 reads TGTGCCAGCAGTGAAAGGGGATCACCCCTCCACTTT.

Within the sample, this clone is medium-sized. V is TRBV9 and J is TRBJ2-7; D call uncertain. V dropped 0 bases and J dropped 0 bases, with 13 bases sitting between them. The CDR3 spans 16 residues. In germline, CDR1 is SGDLS, CDR2 YYNGEE. The CDR3 region has the DNA TGTGCCAGCAGCGTAGGCCCTACAGTAGACTCCTACGAGCAGTACTTC. Amino acid sequence: CASSVGPTVDSYEQYF.

In its sample, this clone was seen once. The chain couples TRBV5-8 to TRBJ2-1; D may be TRBD1 (5 bases). Germline values: CDR1 SGHTS, CDR2 YDEGEE. Trimming pared 3 bases from V and 9 bases from J, leaving 10 bases between. This CDR3 region has 12 residues. CDR3 DNA sequence: TGTGCCAGCAGCTCCAGGGTTAGTGAGCAGTTCTTC. It translates to CASSSRVSEQFF.

V and J are TRBV6-5 and TRBJ1-6; tentatively, D is TRBD1 (6 bases). Trimming stripped 2 bases from V and 7 bases from J, with 12 bases between. This CDR3 is built from 15 residues. Germline CDR1 is MNHEY and CDR2 is SVGAGI. The CDR3 nucleotides are TGTGCCAGCAGTTACAGCCAGGGGATGAATTCACCCCTCCACTTT. This translates into CASSYSQGMNSPLHF.

In nucleotides, the CDR3 is TGTGCCAGCAGTTACAGACAGGGTCCCTACGAGCAGTACTTC. Translated, it gives CASSYRQGPYEQYF. This chain joins TRBV6-2 or TRBV6-3 and TRBJ2-7, with 7 bases that match TRBD1. The germline gives CDR1 MNHEY, CDR2 SVGEGT. The CDR3 has 14 amino acids. The V segment lost 2 bases and the J segment 2 bases; nucleotides outside the gene matches: 3.

This clone was recorded once. The chain is built from TRBV6-2 or TRBV6-3 and TRBJ1-5; 9 bases line up with TRBD1. In germline, CDR1 is MNHEY, CDR2 SVGEGT. The CDR3 is 12 amino acids. After removal of 4 bases from V and 11 bases from J, the junction contained 3 bases not matched to a gene. This CDR3 is CASSLTGGSQHF. The CDR3 DNA is TGTGCCAGCAGTTTGACAGGGGGATCCCAGCATTTT.

The chain employs TRBV6-5 and TRBJ2-3, with 9 bases that match TRBD2. CDR3 length: 15 residues. V was clipped by 5 bases and J by 4 bases; unmatched bases: 7. From germline, CDR1 is MNHEY and CDR2 SVGAGI. CDR3 loop: CASSLTSGPADTQYF. The DNA for the CDR3 is TGTGCCAGCAGTCTGACTAGCGGACCTGCAGATACGCAGTATTTT.